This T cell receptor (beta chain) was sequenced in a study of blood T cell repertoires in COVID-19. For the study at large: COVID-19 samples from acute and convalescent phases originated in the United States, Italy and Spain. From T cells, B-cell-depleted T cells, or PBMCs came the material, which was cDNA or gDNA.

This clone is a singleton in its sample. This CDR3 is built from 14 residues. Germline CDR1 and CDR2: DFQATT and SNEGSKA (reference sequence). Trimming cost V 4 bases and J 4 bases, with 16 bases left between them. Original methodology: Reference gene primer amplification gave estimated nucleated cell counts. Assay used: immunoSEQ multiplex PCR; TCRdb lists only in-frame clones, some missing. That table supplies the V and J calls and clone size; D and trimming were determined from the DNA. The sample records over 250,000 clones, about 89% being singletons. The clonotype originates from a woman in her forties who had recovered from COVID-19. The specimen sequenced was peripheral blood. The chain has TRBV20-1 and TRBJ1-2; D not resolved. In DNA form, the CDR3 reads TGCAGTGCTATTGAACAGACCCGGGGCTATGGCTACACCTTC. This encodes CSAIEQTRGYGYTF.